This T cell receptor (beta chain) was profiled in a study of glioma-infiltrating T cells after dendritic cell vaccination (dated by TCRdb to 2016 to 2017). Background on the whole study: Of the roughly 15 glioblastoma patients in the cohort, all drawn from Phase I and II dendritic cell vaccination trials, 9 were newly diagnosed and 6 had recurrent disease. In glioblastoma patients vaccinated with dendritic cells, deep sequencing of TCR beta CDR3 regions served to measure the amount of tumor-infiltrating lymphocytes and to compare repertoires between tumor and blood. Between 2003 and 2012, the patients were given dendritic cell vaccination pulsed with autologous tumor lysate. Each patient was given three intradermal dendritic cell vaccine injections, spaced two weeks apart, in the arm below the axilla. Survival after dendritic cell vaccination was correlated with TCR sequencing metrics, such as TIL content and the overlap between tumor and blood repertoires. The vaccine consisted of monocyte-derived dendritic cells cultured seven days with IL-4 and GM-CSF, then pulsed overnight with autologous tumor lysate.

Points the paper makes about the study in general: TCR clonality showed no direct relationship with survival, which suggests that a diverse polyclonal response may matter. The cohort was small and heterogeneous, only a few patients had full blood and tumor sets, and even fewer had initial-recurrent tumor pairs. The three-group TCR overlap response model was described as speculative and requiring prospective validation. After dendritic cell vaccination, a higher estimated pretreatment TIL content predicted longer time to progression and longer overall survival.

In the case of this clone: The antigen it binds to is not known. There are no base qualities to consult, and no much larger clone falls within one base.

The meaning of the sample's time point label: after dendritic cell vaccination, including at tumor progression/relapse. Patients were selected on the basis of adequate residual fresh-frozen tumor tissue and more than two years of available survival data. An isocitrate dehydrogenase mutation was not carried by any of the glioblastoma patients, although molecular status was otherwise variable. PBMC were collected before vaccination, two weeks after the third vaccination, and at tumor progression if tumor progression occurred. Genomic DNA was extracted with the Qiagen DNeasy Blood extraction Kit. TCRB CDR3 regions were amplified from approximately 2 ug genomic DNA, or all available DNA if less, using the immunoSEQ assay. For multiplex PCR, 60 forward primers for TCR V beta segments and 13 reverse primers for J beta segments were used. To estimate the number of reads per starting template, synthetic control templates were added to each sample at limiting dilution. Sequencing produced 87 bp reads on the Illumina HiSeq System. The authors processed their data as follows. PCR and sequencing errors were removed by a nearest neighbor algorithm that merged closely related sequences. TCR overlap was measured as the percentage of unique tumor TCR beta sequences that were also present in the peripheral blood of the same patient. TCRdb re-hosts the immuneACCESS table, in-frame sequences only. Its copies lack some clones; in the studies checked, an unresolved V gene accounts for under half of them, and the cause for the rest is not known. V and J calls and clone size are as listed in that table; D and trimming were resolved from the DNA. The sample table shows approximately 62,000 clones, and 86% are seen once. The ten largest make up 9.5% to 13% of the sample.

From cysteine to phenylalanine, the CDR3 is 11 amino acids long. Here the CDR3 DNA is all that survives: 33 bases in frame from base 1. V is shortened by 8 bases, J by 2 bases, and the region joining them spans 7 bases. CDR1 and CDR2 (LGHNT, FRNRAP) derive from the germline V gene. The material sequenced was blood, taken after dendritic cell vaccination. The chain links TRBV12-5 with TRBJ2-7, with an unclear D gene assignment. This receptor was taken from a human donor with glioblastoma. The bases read TGTGCTAGTCGACTCACCTACGAGCAGTACTTC. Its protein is CASRLTYEQYF.